Following are 17 T cell receptor beta chains from one sample sequenced in a study of T cell responses to AZD1222 COVID-19 vaccine. The repertoire was sequenced with immunoSEQ multiplex PCR; TCRdb's copy has only in-frame clones and lacks some. The sample holds around 94,000 clones, roughly 89% seen once. Material: peripheral blood, obtained on day 0 of AZD1222 vaccination. The receptors originated from an adult in good health.

The chain is built from TRBV19 and TRBJ2-2; 7 bases are a match to TRBD1. Per germline, CDR1 LNHDA and CDR2 SQIVND (reference sequence). This CDR3 contains 17 residues. Germline trimming cut 10 bases from V and 0 bases from J; bases unmatched to any gene: 14. CDR3 residues: CATQEGTGTANTGELFF. The CDR3 nucleotides read TGTGCCACCCAAGAGGGGACCGGGACAGCGAACACCGGGGAGCTGTTTTTT.

The chain combines TRBV27 with TRBJ1-1; D is unclear. The length of the CDR3 is 14 residues. Germline assignment: CDR1 MNHEY and CDR2 SMNVEV (reference sequence). V was pared by 4 bases and J by 5 bases, with 14 bases between. The CDR3 nucleotides are TGTGCCAGCAGTTCCCGGGGAAGGGCTACTGAAGCTTTCTTT. It is translated as CASSSRGRATEAFF.

On this clone itself: This sample includes further DNA sequences coding for the same CDR3. This rearrangement joins TRBV10-3 to TRBJ1-2; weak D call: TRBD1 (6 bases). Germline CDR1 and CDR2: ENHRY and SYGVKD. The CDR3 totals 13 residues. With 2 bases removed from V and 2 bases from J, the gap between germline ends came to 6 bases. The CDR3 here is CAISEQGNYGYTF. Here the CDR3 DNA reads TGTGCCATCAGTGAGCAGGGGAACTATGGCTACACCTTC.

This chain joins TRBV2 and TRBJ1-4, with 7 positions matching TRBD1. Germline CDR1 is SNHLY and CDR2 is FYNNEI. V shed 6 bases and J 8 bases; nucleotides not matched to a gene: 9. CDR3 length equals 14 residues. The CDR3 protein is CASRQWTGGEKLFF. CDR3 DNA sequence: TGTGCCAGCAGACAATGGACAGGAGGAGAAAAACTGTTTTTT.

The chain joins TRBV6-1 to TRBJ2-4; D is ambiguous. The CDR3 runs 14 residues. Trimming removed 6 bases from V and 0 bases from J, with 9 bases in between. Germline lookup yields CDR1 MNHNS and CDR2 SASEGT. The CDR3 loop is CASREAVAKNIQYF. For the CDR3, the DNA is TGTGCCAGCAGAGAGGCAGTAGCCAAAAACATTCAGTACTTC.

The rearrangement joins TRBV7-2 to TRBJ1-2; unclear D gene. This CDR3 spans 14 amino acids. Germline values: CDR1 SGHTA, CDR2 FQGNSA. V was trimmed by 5 bases and J by 4 bases, leaving 14 bases between them. In DNA form, the CDR3 reads TGTGCCAGCAGCCCAGCGAGCAGAGGCTATGGCTACACCTTC. It codes for CASSPASRGYGYTF.

V usage is TRBV11-2 and J usage is TRBJ1-1; TRBD1 might be the D (6 bases). Trimming cost V 6 bases and J 0 bases, with 20 bases left between them. Germline V gene sequence: CDR1 SGHAT, CDR2 FQNNGV. The CDR3 contains 17 residues. CDR3 nucleotide sequence: TGTGCCAGCAGAGCTTACTATAGACCAGGGGTGAACACTGAAGCTTTCTTT. It translates to CASRAYYRPGVNTEAFF.

This clone was picked up one time. The J gene is TRBJ1-2, the V gene TRBV7-8, with unresolved D. CDR1 and CDR2 (germline): SGHVS, FQNEAQ. The CDR3 totals 15 residues. Between the trimmed V and J ends, which lost 1 base and 4 bases, there was a span of 13 bases. This chain's CDR3 is CASSLEGSMGYGYTF. CDR3 DNA sequence: TGTGCCAGCAGCTTAGAAGGGTCGATGGGCTATGGCTACACCTTC.

The chain has TRBV28 and TRBJ1-2; a weak D match, TRBD1 (5 bases). Germline values: CDR1 MDHEN, CDR2 SYDVKM. V was clipped by 2 bases and J by 8 bases, with 15 bases between them. CDR3 length: 14 amino acids. The CDR3 DNA follows: TGTGCCAGCAGTTTAGAGACAGACCTCCAAGGCTACACCTTC. Encoded protein: CASSLETDLQGYTF.

The chain carries TRBV2 and TRBJ1-6; 9 nucleotides agree with TRBD1. Germline CDR1 and CDR2: SNHLY and FYNNEI. With V trimmed by 7 bases and J by 4 bases, 8 bases remained unmatched. The CDR3 contains 16 residues. CDR3 DNA: TGTGCCAGCACTTTGGCGGACAGGGGATATAATTCACCCCTCCACTTT. It codes for CASTLADRGYNSPLHF.

This clone was seen once. J is TRBJ1-1 and V is TRBV5-1, with D perhaps matching TRBD1 (5 bases). The CDR3 is 12 amino acids. V lost 5 bases and J 4 bases, leaving 9 bases between the germline ends. Germline V CDR1 and CDR2: SGHRS, YFSETQ. The DNA for the CDR3 is TGCGCCAGCAGATATGGGGGCACTGAAGCTTTCTTT. Translation: CASRYGGTEAFF.

The CDR3 sequence is CASSNNEQFF. DNA for the CDR3: TGTGCCAGCAGTAACAATGAGCAGTTCTTC. The genes are TRBV2 and TRBJ2-1; no firm D call. In germline, CDR1 is SNHLY, CDR2 FYNNEI. This CDR3 is built from 10 residues. V lost 5 bases and J lost 5, with 1 base in between.

The chain recombines TRBV24-1 with TRBJ1-1, with D possibly matching TRBD1 (5 bases). V dropped 9 bases and J dropped 1 base, with 20 bases sitting between them. Per the germline V gene, CDR1 is KGHDR and CDR2 is SFDVKD. This CDR3 comprises 16 residues. The CDR3 DNA follows: TGTGCCACCTGGCCGGGGGTTGGGGGGGGGAACACTGAAGCTTTCTTT. Its protein product is CATWPGVGGGNTEAFF.

J is TRBJ2-3 and V is TRBV25-1; 7 nucleotides line up with TRBD1. The V gene's germline CDR1 is MGHDK and CDR2 SYGVNS. The CDR3 length is 13 residues. V lost 3 bases, J lost 6 bases, and 3 bases stayed unmatched. The CDR3 DNA sequence: TGTGCCAGCAGTGACGACAGGGCGGATACGCAGTATTTT. It is translated as CASSDDRADTQYF.

The rearrangement links TRBV6-5 to TRBJ1-2; the match to TRBD1 covers 10 bases. J was trimmed by 4 bases and V by 6 bases; bases with no gene match: 5. CDR3 size: 14 residues. The germline V gene encodes CDR1 MNHEY and CDR2 SVGAGI. In nucleotides, the CDR3 is TGTGCCAGCAGGGGGACAGGGGATACCTATGGCTACACCTTC. Protein product: CASRGTGDTYGYTF.

The chain recombines TRBV7-2 with TRBJ1-5, with no clear D. The V gene lost 1 base and the J gene lost 1 base, with 11 bases spanning the gap. The germline V gene encodes CDR1 SGHTA and CDR2 FQGNSA. The CDR3 has 16 residues. The CDR3: CASSLDKGQSNQPQHF. The CDR3 nucleotides are TGTGCCAGCAGCTTAGATAAAGGGCAGAGCAATCAGCCCCAGCATTTT.

This chain joins TRBV9 and TRBJ1-6; D uncertain. Germline lookup yields CDR1 SGDLS and CDR2 YYNGEE. This CDR3 is 14 amino acids long. Trimming took 3 bases from V and 10 from J, leaving 14 bases between them. The CDR3 coding sequence is TGTGCCAGCAGCGCCGGGAGGGCGGAATCACCCCTCCACTTT. This gives the protein CASSAGRAESPLHF.